This entry lists 18 T cell receptor beta chains sequenced from one sample in a study of T-cell memory formation after mild COVID-19. TCRdb ran MiXCR on the 5' RACE reads and lists one entry per CDR3 protein. The sample yields 470,000 or so distinct CDR3 sequences, roughly 20% seen once. Material: PBMCs or a T cell subset sorted from them (not recorded which). Source of these receptors: an adult woman who had mild COVID-19 (a few samples of this study predate the infection). Cell type and time point are not known.

This chain connects TRBV5-1 to TRBJ2-1; 10 bases line up with TRBD1. Unmatched junction bases numbered 10, after V lost 3 bases and J lost 10 bases. Germline CDR1 reads SGHRS; CDR2 reads YFSETQ. CDR3 length equals 15 residues. CDR3 nucleotides: TGCGCCAGCAGCTGGACAGGGGGGATCGCAGTGGAGCAGTTCTTC. Protein: CASSWTGGIAVEQFF.

This chain connects TRBV7-9 to TRBJ2-3; no definite D call. CDR3 length: 16 amino acids. CDR1 is SEHNR and CDR2 is FQNEAQ in the germline V gene (reference sequence). Deletions cut 5 bases from V and 10 bases from J, with 25 bases between. The CDR3 region is CASSPSQIRIHSAQYF. DNA of the CDR3: TGTGCCAGCAGCCCCTCACAGATACGCATCCATTCGGCGCAGTATTTT.

V and J are TRBV4-3 and TRBJ2-1; no definite D call. V was cut by 4 bases and J by 5 bases, with 9 bases left in between. The length of the CDR3 is 13 residues. Germline CDR1 reads LGHNA; CDR2 reads YSLEER. The CDR3 coding sequence is TGCGCCAGCAGCCGCCATAGGGACAATGAGCAGTTCTTC. Translation gives CASSRHRDNEQFF.

The gene calls are TRBV4-1 and TRBJ2-2; D may be TRBD2 (7 bases). The CDR3 runs 15 residues. V lost 6 bases and J lost 0, with 11 bases in between. Germline CDR1 reads MGHRA; CDR2 reads YSYEKL. This chain's CDR3 is CASRGGQANTGELFF. CDR3 coding DNA: TGCGCCAGCAGGGGGGGGCAGGCGAACACCGGGGAGCTGTTTTTT.

The chain combines TRBV6-2 or TRBV6-3 with TRBJ2-4; D unclear. The CDR3 length is 14 residues. Germline V gives CDR1 MNHEY, CDR2 SVGEGT. V was clipped by 4 bases and J by 3 bases, with 10 bases between them. The CDR3 DNA reads as TGTGCCAGCAGTTGGAGAAGGAGCAAAAACATTCAGTACTTC. Translated: CASSWRRSKNIQYF.

There are a few counts of this clonotype. This chain's CDR3 is CSAAGTSGLYEQYF. The CDR3 region has the DNA TGCAGTGCTGCCGGGACTAGCGGGCTCTACGAGCAGTACTTC. This chain uses TRBV20-1 with TRBJ2-7, with 12 bases lining up with TRBD2. The germline V gene has CDR1 DFQATT and CDR2 SNEGSKA (reference sequence). This CDR3 contains 14 residues. V dropped 5 bases and J dropped 3; count of bases not matched to a gene: 5.

This clonotype was picked up a small number of times. The genes are TRBV5-1 and TRBJ1-3; D ambiguous. The CDR3 runs to 15 residues. The V gene lost 4 bases and the J gene lost 0 bases, with 11 bases spanning the gap. Per germline, CDR1 SGHRS and CDR2 YFSETQ. The CDR3 DNA reads TGCGCCAGCAGCCCCCTCACACCCTCTGGAAACACCATATATTTT. As protein: CASSPLTPSGNTIYF.

This clonotype was counted a few times. The CDR3 DNA follows: TGCAGTGCTTCTACAGGGAATAGCAATCAGCCCCAGCATTTT. It yields the protein CSASTGNSNQPQHF. The chain has TRBV20-1 and TRBJ1-5; a weak D match, TRBD1 (6 bases). The V gene's germline CDR1 is DFQATT and CDR2 SNEGSKA (reference sequence). This CDR3 is built from 14 residues. V was clipped by 5 bases and J by 0 bases, with 11 bases between them.

In its sample, this clonotype was seen many times. The J gene is TRBJ2-3, the V gene TRBV20-1; D perhaps matches TRBD2 (5 bases). V lost 3 bases to trimming and J lost 5 bases, with 12 bases between them. CDR1 and CDR2 (germline): DFQATT, SNEGSKA (reference sequence). The CDR3 is 13 residues long. The CDR3 spells CSASGVREDTQYF. The CDR3, as DNA: TGCAGTGCTAGTGGGGTGAGGGAAGATACGCAGTATTTT.

The V call is TRBV5-1, the J call TRBJ2-7; possibly TRBD1 for D (6 bases). Germline V gene data show CDR1 as SGHRS and CDR2 as YFSETQ. The ends were cut back, 0 bases at V and 3 bases at J, with 13 bases in the middle. The CDR3 has 15 amino acids. CDR3 nucleotides: TGCGCCAGCAGCTTGGGCGCACAGGGAAGCTACGAGCAGTACTTC. Translating gives CASSLGAQGSYEQYF.

The rearrangement links TRBV5-5 to TRBJ2-2, with 7 bases lining up with TRBD1. Germline V gene data show CDR1 as SGHKS and CDR2 as YYEKEE (reference sequence). The CDR3 runs to 14 residues. V lost 3 bases to trimming and J lost 3 bases; unmatched junction nucleotides: 2. CDR3 in amino acids: CASSWGQHTGELFF. The DNA for the CDR3 is TGTGCCAGCAGCTGGGGACAGCACACCGGGGAGCTGTTTTTT.

Only a few counts were recorded for this clonotype. This rearrangement joins TRBV3-2 to TRBJ2-2. TRBV3-2 is a recognized pseudogene. This CDR3 has 15 amino acids. Written as DNA, the CDR3 is TGTGCCAGCAGCCTGATACACCTCTACACCGGGGAGCTGTTTTTT. Translation gives CASSLIHLYTGELFF.

This clonotype has a handful of counts. The genes are TRBV7-3 and TRBJ2-5; 8 bases match TRBD2. CDR1 and CDR2 (germline): SGHTA, FQGTGA. The CDR3 spans 15 residues. The junction had 7 bases not matched to a gene; V was cut back by 5 bases and J by 2 bases. This chain's CDR3 is CASSILAGTQETQYF. CDR3 nucleotide sequence: TGTGCCAGCAGCATTTTAGCGGGGACGCAAGAGACCCAGTACTTC.

The V and J genes are TRBV7-9 and TRBJ2-2; D is ambiguous. The CDR3 runs 13 residues. CDR1 is SEHNR and CDR2 is FQNEAQ in the germline V gene (reference sequence). V shed 7 bases and J shed 4 bases, with 10 bases lying between them. CDR3 nucleotide sequence: TGTGCCAGCAAGCTTTTTGGCACCGGGGAGCTGTTTTTT. Translating it yields CASKLFGTGELFF.

This clonotype has more than one count but fewer than ten. The chain couples TRBV5-1 to TRBJ1-1; 7 bases line up with TRBD1. Germline CDR1 is SGHRS and CDR2 is YFSETQ. V trimming: 3 bases; J trimming: 1 base; junction bases outside the gene matches: 3. The CDR3 is made up of 14 amino acids. The DNA for the CDR3 is TGCGCCAGCAGCTCCGGGGACAGGAACACTGAAGCTTTCTTT. Residues: CASSSGDRNTEAFF. Filled out from reference TRBV5-1 and TRBJ1-1, the complete variable domain reads KAGVTQTPRYLIKTRGQQVTLSCSPISGHRSVSWYQQTPGQGLQFLFEYFSETQRNKGNFPGRFSGRQFSNSRSEMNVSTLELGDSALYLCASSSGDRNTEAFFGQGTRLTVV.

This clonotype turned up a few times. This chain links TRBV9 with TRBJ2-3; tentative D call: TRBD2 (6 bases). The germline V and J ends were trimmed by 0 bases and 2 bases, with 13 bases remaining between them. Germline CDR1 and CDR2: SGDLS and YYNGEE. CDR3 length: 16 residues. CDR3 amino acids: CASSVEGGDPTDTQYF. As DNA, the CDR3 is TGTGCCAGCAGCGTAGAGGGCGGGGACCCCACAGATACGCAGTATTTT.

In the case of this clonotype: Possible read error: a much larger clone is one base away. The V and J genes are TRBV5-1 and TRBJ2-1, with 7 bases fitting TRBD2. The CDR3 runs 15 residues. V gave up 1 base and J gave up 6 bases; unmatched junction bases: 7. Germline loops: CDR1 SGHRS, CDR2 YFSETQ. CDR3 nucleotide sequence: TGCGCCAGCAGCTTGTCCAGCGGGATCTTCAATGAGCAGTTCTTC. It translates to CASSLSSGIFNEQFF.

The table lists this clonotype with a few counts. The genes are TRBV20-1 and TRBJ2-5; no clear D. This CDR3 contains 12 residues. The V end was cut by 2 bases, the J end by 4 bases, with 8 bases between. Germline V gene sequence: CDR1 DFQATT, CDR2 SNEGSKA (reference sequence). Here the CDR3 DNA reads TGCAGTGCTAGACCCACGACAGAGACCCAGTACTTC. This translates into CSARPTTETQYF.